This TCR beta chain was recorded in a study of blood T cell repertoires in COVID-19. At the level of the study: Specimens from acute and convalescent COVID-19 originated in the United States, Italy and Spain. Sources were T cells, B-cell-depleted T cells, or PBMCs; the material itself was cDNA or gDNA.

Authors' processing steps: Amplification of reference gene primers provided the estimated nucleated cell counts. Profiled with immunoSEQ multiplex PCR; TCRdb holds only in-frame clones, not every one. V and J calls and clone size follow that table, whereas D and trimming were derived from the DNA. This repertoire shows approximately 220,000 clones, 83% found once; its top ten account for about 2.5%. The junction had 9 bases not matched to a gene; V was cut back by 3 bases and J by 7 bases. The germline V gene has CDR1 SGHTA and CDR2 FQGNSA. The CDR3 is 15 amino acids. The rearrangement joins TRBV7-2 to TRBJ2-7; 10 bases are shared with TRBD1. Sequencing was carried out using peripheral blood. This clonotype was sampled from a woman between 35 and 50 years old with active or convalescent COVID-19. The CDR3 protein is CASSFPPGTGEEQYF. DNA of the CDR3: TGTGCCAGCAGCTTCCCCCCAGGGACAGGGGAAGAGCAGTACTTC.